These T cell receptor beta chains were read from a single sample in a study of human T cells and chemical hapten exposure. TCRdb used MiXCR to reprocess the RACE reads, holding one entry per CDR3 protein. The sample lists roughly 200,000 distinct CDR3 sequences, around 23% seen once, with about 2.3% in the top ten. The starting material was whole blood, obtained in connection with sensitization to the hapten diphenylcyclopropenone (DPC). The receptors stem from a woman aged 40-49 years with alopecia areata. Some clones in this sample may be carry-over from other donors' samples. CDR3s include the opening cysteine and the closing phenylalanine or tryptophan. The order of the fields is J gene, clone size, D gene, V gene, CDR3 protein, CDR3 DNA. The D gene is left open where the match is weak. Some rows have no size entry. The others give once, few or many, or a class for an expanded clone.

J: TRBJ2-1; size: .; D: TRBD2; V: TRBV20-1; CDR3: CSARDRDSSGRAFEQFF; DNA: TGCAGTGCTAGAGATCGCGACTCTAGCGGGAGGGCCTTTGAGCAGTTCTTC
J: TRBJ1-6; size: .; D: TRBD1; V: TRBV7-6; CDR3: CASSLQGERNSPLHF; DNA: TGTGCCAGCAGCTTACAGGGGGAGCGAAATTCACCCCTCCACTTT
J: TRBJ1-1; size: .; D: .; V: TRBV20-1; CDR3: CSARTQTGTEAFF; DNA: TGCAGTGCTAGAACCCAAACGGGCACTGAAGCTTTCTTT
J: TRBJ2-4; size: .; D: .; V: TRBV28; CDR3: CASSLLGSNIQYF; DNA: TGTGCCAGCAGTTTATTGGGGAGTAACATTCAGTACTTC
J: TRBJ2-1; size: .; D: .; V: TRBV6-1; CDR3: CASSENSRSYNEQFF; DNA: TGTGCCAGCAGTGAAAACTCAAGATCCTACAATGAGCAGTTCTTC
J: TRBJ2-7; size: few; D: TRBD2; V: TRBV29-1; CDR3: CSVDWASGSPYEQYF; DNA: TGCAGCGTTGATTGGGCTAGCGGGAGTCCCTACGAGCAGTACTTC
J: TRBJ2-7; size: .; D: TRBD1; V: TRBV7-3; CDR3: CASSPTGGIYEQYF; DNA: TGTGCCAGCAGCCCGACAGGGGGCATCTACGAGCAGTACTTC
J: TRBJ2-4; size: .; D: .; V: TRBV6-5; CDR3: CASSTLRQRLAKNIQYF; DNA: TGTGCCAGCAGTACCCTAAGACAGAGATTAGCCAAAAACATTCAGTACTTC
J: TRBJ2-1; size: few; D: TRBD1; V: TRBV7-2; CDR3: CASSKEGQGPGEQFF; DNA: TGTGCCAGCAGCAAAGAGGGACAGGGACCGGGGGAGCAGTTCTTC
J: TRBJ2-3; size: few; D: TRBD2; V: TRBV6-5; CDR3: CASRRKSGDTQSTQYF; DNA: TGTGCCAGCCGAAGAAAAAGCGGGGATACGCAGAGTACGCAGTATTTT
J: TRBJ2-7; size: once; D: TRBD2; V: TRBV12-3/TRBV12-4; CDR3: CASSRGGLVSYEQYF; DNA: TGTGCCAGCAGCCGCGGGGGACTAGTCTCCTACGAGCAGTACTTC
J: TRBJ1-6; size: .; D: TRBD1; V: TRBV20-1; CDR3: CSAQTGGLVDSPLHF; DNA: TGCAGTGCACAGACAGGGGGCCTGGTTGATTCACCCCTCCACTTT
J: TRBJ1-1; size: many; D: .; V: TRBV6-5; CDR3: CASSYSPGPGTEAFF; DNA: TGTGCCAGCAGTTACAGCCCAGGGCCAGGGACTGAAGCTTTCTTT
J: TRBJ1-6; size: .; D: TRBD1; V: TRBV6-5; CDR3: CASRAGTGGSPLHF; DNA: TGTGCCAGCAGGGCTGGGACAGGAGGATCACCCCTCCACTTT
J: TRBJ1-1; size: few; D: .; V: TRBV7-2; CDR3: CASSLGVPGSTEAFF; DNA: TGTGCCAGCAGCTTAGGGGTCCCGGGGAGCACTGAAGCTTTCTTT
J: TRBJ2-7; size: .; D: .; V: TRBV10-3; CDR3: CAIIASGGTTYEQYF; DNA: TGTGCCATCATTGCCTCAGGGGGGACTACCTACGAGCAGTACTTC
J: TRBJ2-1; size: .; D: .; V: TRBV7-9; CDR3: CASSPRYRIPLNEQFF; DNA: TGTGCCAGCAGCCCCAGGTATAGGATTCCTCTCAATGAGCAGTTCTTC
J: TRBJ2-1; size: .; D: TRBD2; V: TRBV20-1; CDR3: CSALAGGTHNEQFF; DNA: TGCAGTGCTCTAGCGGGAGGGACCCACAATGAGCAGTTCTTC
J: TRBJ2-1; size: .; D: TRBD2; V: TRBV7-2; CDR3: CASGFSGSDEQFF; DNA: TGTGCCAGCGGGTTTAGCGGGAGCGATGAGCAGTTCTTC
J: TRBJ1-1; size: .; D: .; V: TRBV11-1; CDR3: CASSADLRVNTEAFF; DNA: TGTGCCAGCAGCGCCGACCTTAGAGTGAACACTGAAGCTTTCTTT
J: TRBJ2-3; size: .; D: TRBD2; V: TRBV6-5; CDR3: CASSYGTSSTDTQYF; DNA: TGTGCCAGCAGTTACGGGACTAGCAGCACAGATACGCAGTATTTT
J: TRBJ2-3; size: few; D: .; V: TRBV12-3/TRBV12-4; CDR3: CASSLGSGSTDTQYF; DNA: TGTGCCAGCAGTTTAGGTAGCGGAAGCACAGATACGCAGTATTTT
J: TRBJ2-1; size: few; D: TRBD2; V: TRBV7-2; CDR3: CASSSYLAGGRNEQFF; DNA: TGTGCCAGCAGCTCCTACTTAGCGGGAGGGAGAAATGAGCAGTTCTTC
J: TRBJ1-4; size: .; D: TRBD1; V: TRBV6-5; CDR3: CASSTQGGLREKLFF; DNA: TGTGCCAGCAGCACCCAGGGGGGTCTACGGGAAAAACTGTTTTTT
J: TRBJ2-5; size: .; D: TRBD1; V: TRBV7-9; CDR3: CASRSRGNQETQYF; DNA: TGTGCCAGCCGGAGCAGGGGGAACCAAGAGACCCAGTACTTC
J: TRBJ2-3; size: .; D: .; V: TRBV24-1; CDR3: CATSDSITLGTDTQYF; DNA: TGTGCCACCAGTGACTCAATTACTTTGGGTACAGATACGCAGTATTTT
J: TRBJ2-5; size: few; D: .; V: TRBV11-1; CDR3: CASSLSGGKTQYF; DNA: TGTGCCAGCAGCTTATCCGGGGGCAAGACCCAGTACTTC
J: TRBJ1-1; size: .; D: .; V: TRBV9; CDR3: CASSVGWGVGTEAFF; DNA: TGTGCCAGCAGCGTCGGATGGGGCGTAGGCACTGAAGCTTTCTTT
J: TRBJ2-5; size: many; D: TRBD2; V: TRBV28; CDR3: CASSPRTGRAQETQYF; DNA: TGTGCCAGCAGTCCACGGACCGGGAGGGCCCAAGAGACCCAGTACTTC
J: TRBJ2-7; size: many; D: TRBD1; V: TRBV27; CDR3: CASSGTGGYEQYF; DNA: TGTGCCAGCAGTGGCACAGGGGGTTACGAGCAGTACTTC
J: TRBJ2-2; size: few; D: .; V: TRBV12-3/TRBV12-4; CDR3: CASSSRGNTGELFF; DNA: TGTGCCAGCAGTTCCAGGGGGAACACCGGGGAGCTGTTTTTT
J: TRBJ2-7; size: few; D: .; V: TRBV7-9; CDR3: CASSDGRTWSYEQYF; DNA: TGTGCCAGCAGCGATGGACGGACCTGGTCCTACGAGCAGTACTTC
J: TRBJ2-3; size: many; D: TRBD1; V: TRBV12-3/TRBV12-4; CDR3: CASSLIRQGATQYF; DNA: TGTGCCAGCAGTTTAATTAGACAGGGGGCTACGCAGTATTTT
J: TRBJ2-7; size: .; D: .; V: TRBV6-5; CDR3: CASSYYGGSSYEQYF; DNA: TGTGCCAGCAGTTACTACGGAGGGTCGTCCTACGAGCAGTACTTC
J: TRBJ2-7; size: many; D: TRBD2; V: TRBV11-1; CDR3: CASSPQSGSRGYEQYF; DNA: TGTGCCAGCAGCCCCCAAAGCGGGAGCCGGGGATACGAGCAGTACTTC
J: TRBJ2-3; size: .; D: TRBD2; V: TRBV5-5; CDR3: CASGLAGLVTDTQYF; DNA: TGTGCCAGCGGGCTAGCGGGGTTAGTCACAGATACGCAGTATTTT
J: TRBJ2-6; size: few; D: .; V: TRBV7-6; CDR3: CARGWEPSGANVLTF; DNA: TGTGCCAGGGGGTGGGAACCCTCTGGGGCCAACGTCCTGACTTTC
J: TRBJ2-3; size: .; D: TRBD2; V: TRBV7-9; CDR3: CASSLGLAGGSDTQYF; DNA: TGTGCCAGCAGCTTAGGGCTGGCGGGAGGGTCAGATACGCAGTATTTT
J: TRBJ2-3; size: few; D: .; V: TRBV7-2; CDR3: CASSPAGFTDTQYF; DNA: TGTGCCAGCAGCCCAGCGGGCTTCACAGATACGCAGTATTTT
J: TRBJ1-2; size: few; D: .; V: TRBV18; CDR3: CASSPPAAGPLLYGYTF; DNA: TGTGCCAGCTCACCACCTGCGGCTGGGCCGCTCCTCTATGGCTACACCTTC
J: TRBJ2-1; size: many; D: .; V: TRBV27; CDR3: CASSLISSGRWEQFF; DNA: TGTGCCAGCAGTTTAATTTCTTCGGGACGGTGGGAGCAGTTCTTC
J: TRBJ2-1; size: few; D: TRBD2; V: TRBV20-1; CDR3: CSPLVSGIYNEQFF; DNA: TGCAGTCCTCTGGTCAGCGGGATCTACAATGAGCAGTTCTTC
J: TRBJ2-3; size: .; D: TRBD2; V: TRBV7-2; CDR3: CASSSGLAGAGTDTQYF; DNA: TGTGCCAGCAGCTCGGGACTAGCGGGAGCCGGCACAGATACGCAGTATTTT
J: TRBJ2-3; size: .; D: TRBD1; V: TRBV9; CDR3: CASSVRQGSTDTQYF; DNA: TGTGCCAGCAGCGTTCGACAGGGGAGCACAGATACGCAGTATTTT
J: TRBJ2-5; size: .; D: TRBD2; V: TRBV7-2; CDR3: CASSPSGTETQYF; DNA: TGTGCCAGCAGTCCTAGCGGGACGGAGACCCAGTACTTC
J: TRBJ2-1; size: .; D: .; V: TRBV24-1; CDR3: CATSDSAGHNEQFF; DNA: TGTGCCACCAGTGATTCAGCAGGACACAATGAGCAGTTCTTC
J: TRBJ2-7; size: .; D: .; V: TRBV10-3; CDR3: CAISGASPNYEQYF; DNA: TGTGCCATCAGTGGAGCCAGCCCCAACTACGAGCAGTACTTC
J: TRBJ2-2; size: .; D: .; V: TRBV5-1; CDR3: CASSPAIGGTGELFF; DNA: TGCGCCAGCAGCCCGGCTATCGGGGGAACCGGGGAGCTGTTTTTT
J: TRBJ2-1; size: few; D: .; V: TRBV9; CDR3: CASSVGSEGNEQFF; DNA: TGTGCCAGCAGCGTGGGGTCGGAGGGCAATGAGCAGTTCTTC
J: TRBJ2-5; size: many; D: .; V: TRBV29-1; CDR3: CSVHYQETQYF; DNA: TGCAGCGTCCACTACCAAGAGACCCAGTACTTC